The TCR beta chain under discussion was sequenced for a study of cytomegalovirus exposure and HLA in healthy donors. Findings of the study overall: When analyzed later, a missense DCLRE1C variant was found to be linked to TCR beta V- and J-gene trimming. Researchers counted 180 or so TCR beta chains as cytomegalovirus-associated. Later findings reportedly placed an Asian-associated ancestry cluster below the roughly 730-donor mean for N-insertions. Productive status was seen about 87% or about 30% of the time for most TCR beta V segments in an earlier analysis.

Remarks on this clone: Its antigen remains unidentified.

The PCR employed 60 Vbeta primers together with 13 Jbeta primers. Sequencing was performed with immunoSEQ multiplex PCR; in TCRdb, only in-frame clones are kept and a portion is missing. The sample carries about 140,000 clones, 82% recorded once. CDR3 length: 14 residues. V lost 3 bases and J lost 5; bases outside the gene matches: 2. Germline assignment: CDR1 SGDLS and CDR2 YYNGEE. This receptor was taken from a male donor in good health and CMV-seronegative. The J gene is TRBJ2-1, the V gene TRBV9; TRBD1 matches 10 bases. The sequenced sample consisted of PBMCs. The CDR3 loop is CASSGQGAHNEQFF. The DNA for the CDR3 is TGTGCCAGCAGCGGACAGGGGGCCCACAATGAGCAGTTCTTC.